What follows are 7 T cell receptor beta chains derived from one specimen sequenced in a study of T cell responses to AZD1222 COVID-19 vaccine. The table came from immunoSEQ multiplex PCR; TCRdb's copy has only in-frame clones and leaves some out. The sample has some 92,000 clones; 85% to 90% are singletons. The sequencing used peripheral blood, collected on day 0 of AZD1222 vaccination. The receptor source for this set is an adult in good health.

The chain is built from TRBV28 and TRBJ1-2; 9 bases map to TRBD1. The CDR3 covers 16 residues. CDR1 is MDHEN, CDR2 SYDVKM, per germline. With 5 bases clipped from V and 4 bases from J, the junction kept 11 bases outside the gene matches. The CDR3 DNA reads as TGTGCCAGCAGTACCCCACAGGGGGCCATGGGCTATGGCTACACCTTC. As protein: CASSTPQGAMGYGYTF.

The V gene is TRBV12-3 or TRBV12-4, the J gene TRBJ1-2; the D is unclear. V dropped 6 bases and J dropped 0 bases, with 8 bases sitting between them. The length of the CDR3 is 13 residues. The CDR3 region is CASRGISNYGYTF. The CDR3 DNA sequence: TGTGCCAGCAGGGGGATCTCTAACTATGGCTACACCTTC.

This clone was seen a few times. In DNA form, the CDR3 reads TGTGCCATCAGGAAGGGGAACACTGAAGCTTTCTTT. Protein sequence: CAIRKGNTEAFF. The chain couples TRBV10-3 to TRBJ1-1; no firm D call. CDR1 and CDR2 from the germline V gene are ENHRY and SYGVKD. Trimming removed 6 bases from V and 1 base from J, with 6 bases in between. This CDR3 has 12 amino acids.

This clone was seen only once. The chain links TRBV6-2 or TRBV6-3 to TRBJ1-1; D call uncertain. CDR1 and CDR2 (germline): MNHEY, SVGEGT. The CDR3 extends over 15 amino acids. Trimming left V 0 bases short and J 4 bases short, with 12 bases between. The CDR3 loop reads CASSYSGGFGTEAFF. DNA for the CDR3: TGTGCCAGCAGTTACTCCGGAGGGTTTGGCACTGAAGCTTTCTTT.

The chain joins TRBV15 to TRBJ2-1, with 9 nucleotides matching TRBD1. CDR1 LNHNV and CDR2 YYDKDF come from the germline V gene (reference sequence). The ends lost 2 bases at V and 5 bases at J; junction bases unmatched: 4. The CDR3 runs 15 residues. The DNA of the CDR3 is TGTGCCACCAGCAGACCGGGACAGGGCCACAATGAGCAGTTCTTC. Translating it yields CATSRPGQGHNEQFF.

The chain recombines TRBV5-6 with TRBJ1-6; D ambiguous. V shed 0 bases and J shed 6 bases, with 7 bases lying between them. The CDR3 is 14 amino acids. Germline loops: CDR1 SGHDT, CDR2 YYEEEE. The CDR3 sequence: CASSLALGNSPLHF. CDR3 in DNA: TGTGCCAGCAGCTTGGCCCTGGGTAATTCACCCCTCCACTTT.

V and J are TRBV28 and TRBJ1-4; unclear D gene. The germline CDR1 and CDR2 sequences are MDHEN and SYDVKM. CDR3 length: 12 residues. V shed 3 bases and J shed 7 bases, with 6 bases lying between them. CDR3 in amino acids: CASSLSGEKLFF. The CDR3 DNA sequence: TGTGCCAGCAGTTTGTCGGGTGAAAAACTGTTTTTT.